A single sample is the source of the 30 T cell receptor beta chains below, sequenced in a study of Tregs in tolerant kidney transplant recipients. Here immunoSEQ multiplex PCR was the method, and the copy in TCRdb shows in-frame clones only, minus some. Here the sample spans 90,000 to 130,000 clones, 85% to 90% being singletons. The sample here was CD4+ T cells from blood, taken before the transplant. The receptors were gathered from a human donor who received a combined kidney and bone marrow transplant.

In this sample, this clone turned up many times. This chain links TRBV7-9 with TRBJ1-2, with 8 bases lining up with TRBD1. Germline V gene sequence: CDR1 SEHNR, CDR2 FQNEAQ (reference sequence). This CDR3 comprises 13 residues. Germline trimming cut 2 bases from V and 7 bases from J; bases unmatched to any gene: 3. The CDR3 sequence is CASSLQGAGGYTF. The CDR3 DNA follows: TGTGCCAGCAGCTTACAGGGGGCAGGTGGCTACACCTTC.

This sequence joins TRBV6-6 and TRBJ2-7; tentative D call: TRBD2 (6 bases). Germline V CDR1 and CDR2: MNHNY, SVGAGI (reference sequence). The V and J ends lost 2 bases and 1 base respectively, with 12 bases between them. This CDR3 is built from 15 residues. The CDR3 is CASSYGGGRSYEQYF. As DNA, the CDR3 is TGTGCCAGCAGTTACGGGGGAGGACGGTCCTACGAGCAGTACTTC.

This clone is a singleton in its sample. The chain is built from TRBV2 and TRBJ2-5, with 10 positions matching TRBD2. V gave up 1 base and J gave up 4 bases; unmatched junction bases: 0. Looked up from germline, CDR1 is SNHLY and CDR2 is FYNNEI. The CDR3 has 14 residues. The CDR3 nucleotides are TGTGCCAGCAGTGAAGGACTAGCGGGAGAGACCCAGTACTTC. This gives the protein CASSEGLAGETQYF.

The rearrangement links TRBV19 to TRBJ1-1, with TRBD1 matching over 7 bases. The CDR3 loop spans 18 amino acids. The V segment lost 3 bases and the J segment 0 bases; nucleotides outside the gene matches: 13. Per the germline V gene, CDR1 is LNHDA and CDR2 is SQIVND (reference sequence). DNA for the CDR3: TGTGCCAGTAGTATTAGGGTTCTGGGACAGTACATGAACACTGAAGCTTTCTTT. Its protein is CASSIRVLGQYMNTEAFF.

V gene TRBV7-2 combines with J gene TRBJ2-1, with 13 bases aligning to TRBD2. The germline CDR1 and CDR2 sequences are SGHTA and FQGNSA. The CDR3 runs to 14 residues. J lost 5 bases, V lost 11 bases, and 6 bases had no gene match. CDR3 DNA: TGTGCCCAGACCGGGACTAGCGGGAACAATGAGCAGTTCTTC. Translation gives CAQTGTSGNNEQFF.

The gene calls are TRBV4-1 and TRBJ2-1; the match to TRBD2 covers 9 bases. This CDR3 is 15 amino acids long. Trimming took 4 bases from V and 4 from J; bases not matched to a gene: 5. CDR1 and CDR2 (germline): MGHRA, YSYEKL. The CDR3 DNA reads as TGCGCCAGCAGCCTGGGACTAGCCCCGTACAATGAGCAGTTCTTC. Protein sequence: CASSLGLAPYNEQFF.

The chain links TRBV2 to TRBJ1-4, with unresolved D. The CDR3 is made up of 15 amino acids. Germline V gene lookup returns CDR1 SNHLY and CDR2 FYNNEI. The ends were cut back, 8 bases at V and 8 bases at J, with 21 bases in the middle. In nucleotides, the CDR3 is TGTGCCAGCCGAAGAGATTGGTCCTCCGGGGAAAAACTGTTTTTT. Amino acid sequence: CASRRDWSSGEKLFF.

The gene calls are TRBV29-1 and TRBJ2-1; TRBD1 might be the D (6 bases). The V and J ends lost 4 bases and 8 bases respectively, with 12 bases between them. The CDR3 extends over 12 amino acids. The V gene's germline CDR1 is SQVTM and CDR2 ANQGSEA. CDR3 sequence reads: CSVAGQWDEQFF. The CDR3 nucleotides are TGCAGCGTTGCCGGACAGTGGGATGAGCAGTTCTTC.

This clone turned up a few times. The J gene is TRBJ2-7, the V gene TRBV11-2, with a possible D match to TRBD1 (6 bases). CDR1 SGHAT and CDR2 FQNNGV come from the germline V gene. The V and J ends lost 8 bases and 2 bases respectively, with 16 bases between them. This CDR3 has 14 residues. CDR3 coding DNA: TGTGCCAGCGGGAGAACAGGGCGTCCCTACGAGCAGTACTTC. This codes for CASGRTGRPYEQYF.

For the CDR3, the DNA is TGTGCCAGTAGTATGGCTGGGCAGACCTCCTACGAGCAGTACTTC. Amino acids: CASSMAGQTSYEQYF. The chain employs TRBV19 and TRBJ2-7; D gene ambiguous. CDR1 and CDR2 from the germline V gene are LNHDA and SQIVND (reference sequence). The CDR3 totals 15 residues. Trimming stripped 3 bases from V and 0 bases from J, with 12 bases between.

This chain uses TRBV29-1 with TRBJ1-1; D perhaps matches TRBD1 (6 bases). CDR1 SQVTM and CDR2 ANQGSEA come from the germline V gene. Trimming stripped 1 base from V and 12 bases from J, with 18 bases between. This CDR3 spans 13 amino acids. The CDR3 coding sequence is TGCAGCGTTGAAGGTGGCCGGACAGACTACACTTTCTTT. Encoded protein: CSVEGGRTDYTFF.

This chain joins TRBV10-3 and TRBJ2-2; D remains ambiguous. This CDR3 is 15 amino acids long. With 5 bases removed from V and 1 base from J, the gap between germline ends came to 11 bases. CDR1 and CDR2 (germline): ENHRY, SYGVKD. The chain's CDR3 is CAISPPVGNTGELFF. For the CDR3, the DNA is TGTGCCATCAGTCCTCCTGTCGGGAACACCGGGGAGCTGTTTTTT.

This rearrangement joins TRBV29-1 to TRBJ1-1, with TRBD1 as a possible D gene (6 bases). The CDR3 consists of 12 residues. Germline CDR1 SQVTM, CDR2 ANQGSEA. Trimming removed 6 bases from V and 1 base from J, with 9 bases in between. CDR3 nucleotide sequence: TGCAGCGTAGACAGGCAGAACACTGAAGCTTTCTTT. It translates to CSVDRQNTEAFF. Full variable domain (rest looked up from reference TRBV29-1 and TRBJ1-1): SAVISQKPSRDICQRGTSLTIQCQVDSQVTMMFWYRQQPGQSLTLIATANQGSEATYESGFVIDKFPISRPNLTFSTLTVSNMSPEDSSIYLCSVDRQNTEAFFGQGTRLTVV.

The rearrangement uses TRBV9 and TRBJ1-1; 10 bases match TRBD1. Unmatched junction bases numbered 12, after V lost 5 bases and J lost 5 bases. Germline-derived CDR1 and CDR2 are SGDLS and YYNGEE. CDR3 length: 16 residues. CDR3 nucleotides: TGTGCCAGCAGTGATAGACAGGGGGCCTATGGGACTGAAGCTTTCTTT. This gives the protein CASSDRQGAYGTEAFF.

This chain joins TRBV28 and TRBJ1-1, with 11 bases fitting TRBD1. This CDR3 region has 18 residues. Germline CDR1 reads MDHEN; CDR2 reads SYDVKM. Unmatched junction bases numbered 12, after V lost 3 bases and J lost 3 bases. Here the CDR3 reads CASSLSSGTGGEDTEAFF. In nucleotides, the CDR3 is TGTGCCAGCAGTTTGTCGTCCGGGACAGGGGGAGAGGACACTGAAGCTTTCTTT.

This chain uses TRBV25-1 with TRBJ2-7; 9 bases fit TRBD2. V gave up 0 bases and J gave up 7 bases; unmatched junction bases: 4. CDR3 length: 14 amino acids. CDR1 and CDR2 from the germline V gene are MGHDK and SYGVNS. The CDR3 loop reads CASSEYSGSGEQYF. CDR3 nucleotide sequence: TGTGCCAGCAGTGAATATAGCGGGAGCGGAGAGCAGTACTTC.

The chain employs TRBV6-5 and TRBJ2-3, with D perhaps matching TRBD2 (5 bases). The CDR3 sequence is 13 residues long. The V gene's germline CDR1 is MNHEY and CDR2 SVGAGI. The V and J ends lost 5 bases and 3 bases respectively, with 9 bases between them. For the CDR3, the DNA is TGTGCCAGCAGTGTCCCGGGAACAGATACGCAGTATTTT. It is translated as CASSVPGTDTQYF.

The rearrangement links TRBV11-2 to TRBJ2-1, with TRBD2 as a possible D gene (6 bases). This CDR3 region has 12 residues. Deletions cut 4 bases from V and 8 bases from J, with 9 bases between. Germline V gives CDR1 SGHAT, CDR2 FQNNGV. The CDR3 loop reads CASSYGGDEQFF. The CDR3 DNA sequence: TGTGCCAGCAGCTATGGAGGGGATGAGCAGTTCTTC.

For the CDR3, the DNA is TGTGCCAGCAGCTTAGGTATTCTAGCGGGACAAGAGACCCAGTACTTC. Encoded protein: CASSLGILAGQETQYF. The chain combines TRBV7-2 with TRBJ2-5; TRBD2 matches at 9 bases. Germline V lookup: CDR1 SGHTA, CDR2 FQGNSA. The CDR3 is made up of 16 amino acids. The J segment lost 2 bases and the V segment lost 1 base, leaving 5 bases of the junction unmatched.

The chain combines TRBV19 with TRBJ2-1, with TRBD2 matching 10 bases. The V gene end was trimmed by 4 bases and the J gene end by 8 bases; junction bases not matched to a gene: 11. CDR1 and CDR2 (germline): LNHDA, SQIVND (reference sequence). The CDR3 length is 16 residues. For the CDR3, the DNA is TGTGCCAGTAGTACCCAGGCGGGACTAGCGACCCATGAGCAGTTCTTC. This encodes CASSTQAGLATHEQFF.

The J gene is TRBJ1-1, the V gene TRBV10-2; TRBD1 matches 7 bases. In germline, CDR1 is WSHSY, CDR2 SAAADI. J was trimmed by 0 bases and V by 10 bases; bases with no gene match: 5. CDR3 length: 13 amino acids. DNA of the CDR3: TGCGCCATTTCGACAGGGCTGAACACTGAAGCTTTCTTT. It codes for CAISTGLNTEAFF.

The J gene is TRBJ1-5, the V gene TRBV6-5; no definite D call. Germline loops: CDR1 MNHEY, CDR2 SVGAGI. V gave up 0 bases and J gave up 6 bases, with 15 bases separating them. CDR3 length: 16 residues. The CDR3: CASSYSSPGSLQPQHF. CDR3 DNA sequence: TGTGCCAGCAGTTACTCATCCCCAGGCTCCCTTCAGCCCCAGCATTTT.

The gene calls are TRBV28 and TRBJ2-7; D is perhaps TRBD1 (6 bases). The CDR3 has 13 residues. V was pared by 7 bases and J by 2 bases, with 12 bases between. The germline gives CDR1 MDHEN, CDR2 SYDVKM. The CDR3 DNA sequence: TGTGCCAGCACCTTCGGGACAACCTACGAGCAGTACTTC. Its protein product is CASTFGTTYEQYF.

V and J are TRBV28 and TRBJ1-4, with 9 bases aligning to TRBD1. CDR3 length: 17 amino acids. V gave up 2 bases and J gave up 7 bases; unmatched junction bases: 11. CDR1 and CDR2 from the germline V gene are MDHEN and SYDVKM. CDR3 protein: CASSLLLGQGGGEKLFF. CDR3 nucleotides: TGTGCCAGCAGTTTACTCCTGGGACAGGGAGGGGGTGAAAAACTGTTTTTT.

The CDR3 nucleotides are TGTGCCAGCTCAATTGCCCGGGACAGAGGAAACACCATATATTTT. Translating gives CASSIARDRGNTIYF. The chain links TRBV18 to TRBJ1-3; 7 positions match TRBD1. This CDR3 spans 15 amino acids. With V trimmed by 5 bases and J by 4 bases, 8 bases remained unmatched. Germline V gene data show CDR1 as KGHSH and CDR2 as LQKENI.

This clone was counted once. The J gene is TRBJ1-1, the V gene TRBV5-5, with D uncertain. There are 14 residues in the CDR3. Looked up from germline, CDR1 is SGHKS and CDR2 is YYEKEE (reference sequence). V was pared by 2 bases and J by 3 bases, with 11 bases between. The CDR3, as DNA: TGTGCCAGCAGCTTTCAAACTTTGGACACTGAAGCTTTCTTT. Translating gives CASSFQTLDTEAFF.

The chain has TRBV27 and TRBJ2-5; tentative D call: TRBD2 (6 bases). The V gene's germline CDR1 is MNHEY and CDR2 SMNVEV (reference sequence). The CDR3 has 13 amino acids. The V and J ends lost 6 bases and 5 bases respectively, with 13 bases between them. The CDR3 loop is CASRSGVWETQYF. CDR3 sequence (DNA): TGTGCCAGCAGGTCGGGAGTCTGGGAGACCCAGTACTTC.

For the CDR3, the DNA is TGTGCCAGCAGCTTAGCGTCGGCAGGGCCTGTAGGATATCAGCCCCAGCATTTT. It codes for CASSLASAGPVGYQPQHF. This sequence joins TRBV7-6 and TRBJ1-5; TRBD1 might be the D (5 bases). Trimming stripped 0 bases from V and 5 bases from J, with 20 bases between. Germline values: CDR1 SGHVS, CDR2 FNYEAQ. The CDR3 totals 18 residues.

The V and J genes are TRBV5-1 and TRBJ2-7; 9 bases map to TRBD1. J was trimmed by 6 bases and V by 0 bases; bases with no gene match: 7. The CDR3 has 15 residues. CDR1 SGHRS and CDR2 YFSETQ come from the germline V gene. CDR3 in amino acids: CASSLAGTGMREQYF. The CDR3, as DNA: TGCGCCAGCAGCTTGGCCGGGACAGGGATGCGCGAGCAGTACTTC.

This clone was counted a single time. The CDR3 DNA is TGTGCCAGCCAGGGTCTAGCGGATACGCAGTATTTT. Amino acid sequence: CASQGLADTQYF. The chain couples TRBV2 to TRBJ2-3; TRBD2 might be the D (6 bases). The germline V gene has CDR1 SNHLY and CDR2 FYNNEI. The V gene lost 8 bases and the J gene lost 6 bases, with 12 bases spanning the gap. The length of the CDR3 is 12 residues.